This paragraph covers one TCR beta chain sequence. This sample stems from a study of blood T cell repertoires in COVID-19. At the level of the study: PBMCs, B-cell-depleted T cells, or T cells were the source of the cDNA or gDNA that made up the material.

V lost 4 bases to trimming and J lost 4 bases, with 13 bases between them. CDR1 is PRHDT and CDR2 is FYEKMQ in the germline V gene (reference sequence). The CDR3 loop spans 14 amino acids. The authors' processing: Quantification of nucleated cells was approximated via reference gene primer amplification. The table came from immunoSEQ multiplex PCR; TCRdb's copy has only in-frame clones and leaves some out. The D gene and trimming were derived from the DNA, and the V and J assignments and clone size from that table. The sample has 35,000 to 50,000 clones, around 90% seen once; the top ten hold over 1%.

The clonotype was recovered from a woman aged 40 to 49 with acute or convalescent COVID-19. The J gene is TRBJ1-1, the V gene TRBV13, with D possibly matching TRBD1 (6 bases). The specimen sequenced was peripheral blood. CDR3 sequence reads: CASSYRTAATEAFF. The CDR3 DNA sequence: TGTGCCAGCAGCTACCGGACAGCTGCCACTGAAGCTTTCTTT.